These 23 T cell receptor beta chains were all obtained from the same sample, sequenced in a study of Ad26.COV2.S vaccination and SARS-CoV-2 variants. Only in-frame clones appear in the TCRdb table, and some are missing; sequencing was by immunoSEQ multiplex PCR. The table has 300,000 to 450,000 clones, 92% seen once. Here the sequenced sample was peripheral blood, taken after recovery from COVID-19. The source of these receptors is a human donor who had recovered from COVID-19.

The chain joins TRBV19 to TRBJ2-2; TRBD1 agrees at 10 bases. The length of the CDR3 is 20 residues. V was pared by 6 bases and J by 7 bases, with 23 bases of the junction left unmatched. Germline V CDR1 and CDR2: LNHDA, SQIVND (reference sequence). The CDR3 DNA sequence: TGTGCCAGTAGCGGACTGCCGGGACAGGGGAGAGGTTATGTTATCGGGGAGCTGTTTTTT. This gives the protein CASSGLPGQGRGYVIGELFF.

V usage is TRBV19 and J usage is TRBJ2-4; the D is unclear. Germline loops: CDR1 LNHDA, CDR2 SQIVND (reference sequence). This CDR3 has 14 amino acids. Trimming took off 6 bases at V and 6 bases at J, with 15 bases between the two ends. The CDR3 reads CASRNSINGNIQYF. CDR3 nucleotides: TGTGCCAGTAGAAACTCTATCAATGGAAACATTCAGTACTTC.

The rearrangement uses TRBV12-3 or TRBV12-4 and TRBJ2-3; D ambiguous. V was trimmed by 1 base and J by 4 bases, leaving 6 bases between them. This CDR3 is 13 amino acids long. The CDR3 nucleotides are TGTGCCAGCAGTTTAGGACTTGCAGATACGCAGTATTTT. Translation gives CASSLGLADTQYF.

The V gene is TRBV19, the J gene TRBJ2-3; 7 nucleotides match TRBD2. Germline CDR1 LNHDA, CDR2 SQIVND (reference sequence). CDR3 size: 15 residues. V gave up 3 bases and J gave up 1 base; unmatched junction bases: 4. CDR3 sequence reads: CASSIRAGGTDTQYF. As DNA, the CDR3 is TGTGCCAGTAGTATTAGGGCGGGGGGCACAGATACGCAGTATTTT.

For the CDR3, the DNA is TGTGCCACCAGTGATTTGCGGACGGCCGGAGATACGCAGTATTTT. Its translation is CATSDLRTAGDTQYF. This chain connects TRBV24-1 to TRBJ2-3; D is uncertain. Between the trimmed V and J ends, which lost 0 bases and 5 bases, there was a span of 11 bases. In germline, CDR1 is KGHDR, CDR2 SFDVKD. The CDR3 loop spans 15 amino acids.

The J gene is TRBJ1-5, the V gene TRBV4-1; D unresolved. Germline CDR1 reads MGHRA; CDR2 reads YSYEKL. The CDR3 loop spans 15 amino acids. V lost 1 base to trimming and J lost 2 bases, with 9 bases between them. The CDR3: CASSQAGVGNQPQHF. CDR3 coding DNA: TGCGCCAGCAGCCAAGCGGGAGTAGGCAATCAGCCCCAGCATTTT.

The CDR3 loop reads CAIMQGRDQPQHF. CDR3 nucleotides: TGTGCCATCATGCAGGGGCGTGATCAGCCCCAGCATTTT. V usage is TRBV10-3 and J usage is TRBJ1-5, with a weak D call TRBD1 (6 bases). This CDR3 contains 13 residues. Trimming cost V 7 bases and J 5 bases, with 12 bases left between them. Germline V CDR1 and CDR2: ENHRY, SYGVKD.

Notes on this clone: Within the sample, other DNA sequences also encode this same CDR3. The chain uses TRBV18 and TRBJ2-5; maybe TRBD2 (6 bases). Trimming pared 3 bases from V and 5 bases from J, leaving 7 bases between. Germline-derived CDR1 and CDR2 are KGHSH and LQKENI. CDR3 length: 12 residues. The CDR3 region is CASSPGGETQYF. CDR3 DNA sequence: TGTGCCAGCTCACCTGGAGGGGAGACCCAGTACTTC.

This chain connects TRBV24-1 to TRBJ2-7; D is unresolved. This CDR3 region has 9 residues. Trimming cost V 9 bases and J 5 bases, with 4 bases left between them. In germline, CDR1 is KGHDR, CDR2 SFDVKD. The CDR3 nucleotides read TGTGCCACCGACGACGAGCAGTACTTC. Translating gives CATDDEQYF.

The chain combines TRBV29-1 with TRBJ2-1; D remains ambiguous. The V gene's germline CDR1 is SQVTM and CDR2 ANQGSEA. This CDR3 has 12 amino acids. V lost 7 bases, J lost 0 bases, and 7 bases lay in between. CDR3 coding DNA: TGCAGCGGGGCACCCTCCTACAATGAGCAGTTCTTC. Its translation is CSGAPSYNEQFF.

V usage is TRBV2 and J usage is TRBJ2-5; no clear D gene. Between the trimmed V and J ends, which lost 1 base and 9 bases, there was a span of 12 bases. This CDR3 spans 13 amino acids. Per the germline V gene, CDR1 is SNHLY and CDR2 is FYNNEI. CDR3 in DNA: TGTGCCAGCAGTGAAGTACTCGCAGGCGCCCAGTACTTC. It encodes CASSEVLAGAQYF.

V usage is TRBV6-5 and J usage is TRBJ2-5; D remains unclear. In germline, CDR1 is MNHEY, CDR2 SVGAGI. This CDR3 has 13 amino acids. Between the trimmed V and J ends, which lost 4 bases and 5 bases, there was a span of 11 bases. CDR3 in amino acids: CASSSGEIETQYF. The DNA of the CDR3 is TGTGCCAGCAGTTCAGGCGAGATCGAGACCCAGTACTTC.

The rearrangement joins TRBV27 to TRBJ2-3; 16 bases are shared with TRBD2. J gave up 3 bases and V 5 bases, and 17 bases lay outside the gene matches. Germline V lookup: CDR1 MNHEY, CDR2 SMNVEV (reference sequence). This CDR3 region has 21 residues. This CDR3 is CASSLGVPGLAGGLGTDTQYF. In nucleotides, the CDR3 is TGTGCCAGCAGTCTTGGAGTCCCGGGACTAGCGGGGGGGCTAGGTACAGATACGCAGTATTTT.

This clone was observed a single time. J is TRBJ1-1 and V is TRBV7-8, with 10 bases aligning to TRBD1. Germline lookup yields CDR1 SGHVS and CDR2 FQNEAQ. The CDR3 is 16 residues long. V lost 3 bases, J lost 1 base, and 5 bases stayed unmatched. The CDR3 region is CASSFGRDRGNTEAFF. DNA of the CDR3: TGTGCCAGCAGCTTTGGGAGGGACAGGGGGAACACTGAAGCTTTCTTT.

V usage is TRBV6-6 and J usage is TRBJ1-2; possible D gene TRBD1, 5 bases. Trimming took off 2 bases at V and 6 bases at J, with 13 bases between the two ends. The germline gives CDR1 MNHNY, CDR2 SVGAGI (reference sequence). The CDR3 length is 14 residues. The CDR3 loop reads CASSYADRSDGYTF. CDR3 coding DNA: TGTGCCAGCAGTTACGCCGACAGAAGCGATGGCTACACCTTC.

The chain carries TRBV6-5 and TRBJ2-5; no firm D call. V dropped 9 bases and J dropped 4 bases, with 21 bases sitting between them. This CDR3 has 15 residues. Germline V lookup: CDR1 MNHEY, CDR2 SVGAGI. The CDR3 DNA sequence: TGTGCCAGTTCTCCCGGGCCCTCTGGGTCAGAGACCCAGTACTTC. The encoded protein is CASSPGPSGSETQYF.

This sequence joins TRBV12-3 or TRBV12-4 and TRBJ2-5; no reliable D call. Between the trimmed V and J ends, which lost 3 bases and 0 bases, there was a span of 5 bases. The CDR3 loop spans 13 amino acids. The CDR3 DNA follows: TGTGCCAGCAGTTTGGAGTACCAAGAGACCCAGTACTTC. Protein product: CASSLEYQETQYF.

This chain uses TRBV5-1 with TRBJ1-5; 7 nucleotides line up with TRBD1. Germline values: CDR1 SGHRS, CDR2 YFSETQ. The V gene end was trimmed by 4 bases and the J gene end by 1 base; junction bases not matched to a gene: 5. The CDR3 has 15 residues. The DNA of the CDR3 is TGCGCCAGCAGCCAGACAGGGACGAGCAATCAGCCCCAGCATTTT. This gives the protein CASSQTGTSNQPQHF.

This sequence joins TRBV21-1 and TRBJ1-2; TRBD1 was called by the table and not checked on the DNA. TRBV21-1 is noted as a pseudogene. The CDR3 covers 13 residues. CDR3 DNA: TGTGCCAGCAGCTCCCGGGACATCTATGGCTACACCTTC. This codes for CASSSRDIYGYTF.

The chain couples TRBV5-4 to TRBJ2-7; TRBD1 is a possible D gene (6 bases). The CDR3 has 14 residues. Germline values: CDR1 SGHNT, CDR2 YYREEE (reference sequence). Trimming left V 0 bases short and J 6 bases short, with 13 bases between. The CDR3: CASSLASGVAEQYF. DNA for the CDR3: TGTGCCAGCAGCTTGGCATCAGGGGTCGCCGAGCAGTACTTC.

The chain recombines TRBV7-6 with TRBJ1-2; D remains unclear. The CDR3 is made up of 11 amino acids. Trimming removed 8 bases from V and 7 bases from J, with 11 bases in between. CDR1 is SGHVS, CDR2 FNYEAQ, per germline. CDR3 amino acids: CASLGGFGYTF. In DNA form, the CDR3 reads TGTGCCAGCTTAGGAGGGTTTGGCTACACCTTC.

The chain employs TRBV5-5 and TRBJ2-5; D is unclear. Trimming removed 0 bases from V and 5 bases from J, with 5 bases in between. CDR1 is SGHKS, CDR2 YYEKEE, per germline (reference sequence). This CDR3 comprises 12 residues. The CDR3 DNA sequence: TGTGCCAGCAGCTTGGGACTGGAGACCCAGTACTTC. It is translated as CASSLGLETQYF.

This chain connects TRBV24-1 to TRBJ1-1; no clear D gene. The germline V gene has CDR1 KGHDR and CDR2 SFDVKD. The CDR3 covers 14 residues. The V gene lost 0 bases and the J gene lost 4 bases, with 8 bases spanning the gap. Here the CDR3 reads CATSDLTPGTEAFF. The CDR3 region has the DNA TGTGCCACCAGTGATTTGACGCCGGGCACTGAAGCTTTCTTT.